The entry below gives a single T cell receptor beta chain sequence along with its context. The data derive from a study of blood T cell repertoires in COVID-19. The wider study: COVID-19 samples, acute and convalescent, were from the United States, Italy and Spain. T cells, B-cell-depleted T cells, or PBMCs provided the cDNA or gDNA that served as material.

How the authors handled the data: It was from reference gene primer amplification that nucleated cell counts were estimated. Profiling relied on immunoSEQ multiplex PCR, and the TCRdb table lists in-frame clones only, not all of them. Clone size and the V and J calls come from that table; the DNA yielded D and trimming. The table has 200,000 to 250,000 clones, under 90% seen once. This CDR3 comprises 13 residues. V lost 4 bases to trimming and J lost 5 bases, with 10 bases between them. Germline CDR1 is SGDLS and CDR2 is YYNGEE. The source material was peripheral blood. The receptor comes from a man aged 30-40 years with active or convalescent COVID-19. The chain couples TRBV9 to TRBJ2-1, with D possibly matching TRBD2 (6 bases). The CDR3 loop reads CASSPGGDNEQFF. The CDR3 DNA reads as TGTGCCAGCAGCCCGGGCGGGGACAATGAGCAGTTCTTC.